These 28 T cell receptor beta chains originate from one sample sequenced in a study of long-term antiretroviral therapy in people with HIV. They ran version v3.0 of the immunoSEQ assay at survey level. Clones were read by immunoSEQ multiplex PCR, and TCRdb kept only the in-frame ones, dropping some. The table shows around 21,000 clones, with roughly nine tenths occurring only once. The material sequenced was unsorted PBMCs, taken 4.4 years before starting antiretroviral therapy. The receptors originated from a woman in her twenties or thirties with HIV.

The CDR3 bases are TGTGCCAGCAGTGAGGGAGCGGGGGCCGTCCAAGAGACCCAGTACTTC. Residues: CASSEGAGAVQETQYF. This sequence joins TRBV2 and TRBJ2-5; 8 bases line up with TRBD2. There are 16 residues in the CDR3. J gave up 1 base and V 3 bases, and 7 bases lay outside the gene matches. Germline CDR1 reads SNHLY; CDR2 reads FYNNEI. Using reference TRBV2 and TRBJ2-5 for the parts outside the CDR3, the full variable domain is EPEVTQTPSHQVTQMGQEVILRCVPISNHLYFYWYRQILGQKVEFLVSFYNNEISEKSEIFDDQFSVERPDGSNFTLKIRSTKLEDSAMYFCASSEGAGAVQETQYFGPGTRLLVL.

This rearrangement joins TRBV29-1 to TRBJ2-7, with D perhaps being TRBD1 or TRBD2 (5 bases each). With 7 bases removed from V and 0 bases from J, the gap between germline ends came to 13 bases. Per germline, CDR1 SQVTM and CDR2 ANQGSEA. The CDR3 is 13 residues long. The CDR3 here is CSGVGTPSYEQYF. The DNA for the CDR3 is TGCAGCGGGGTAGGGACCCCCTCCTACGAGCAGTACTTC.

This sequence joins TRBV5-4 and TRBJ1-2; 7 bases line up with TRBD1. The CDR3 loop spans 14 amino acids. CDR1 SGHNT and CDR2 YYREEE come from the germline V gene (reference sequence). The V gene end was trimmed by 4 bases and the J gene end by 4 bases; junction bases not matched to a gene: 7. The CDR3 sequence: CASSQTGTVYGYTF. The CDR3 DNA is TGTGCCAGCAGCCAGACCGGGACAGTCTATGGCTACACCTTC. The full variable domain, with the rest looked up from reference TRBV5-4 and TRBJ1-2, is ETGVTQSPTHLIKTRGQQVTLRCSSQSGHNTVSWYQQALGQGPQFIFQYYREEENGRGNFPPRFSGLQFPNYSSELNVNALELDDSALYLCASSQTGTVYGYTFGSGTRLTVV.

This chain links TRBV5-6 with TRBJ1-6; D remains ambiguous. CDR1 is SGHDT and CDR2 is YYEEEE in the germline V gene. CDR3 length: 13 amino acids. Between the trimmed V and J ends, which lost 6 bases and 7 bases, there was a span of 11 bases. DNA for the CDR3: TGTGCCAGCACCCTTACCGGAAATTCACCCCTCCACTTT. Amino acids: CASTLTGNSPLHF.

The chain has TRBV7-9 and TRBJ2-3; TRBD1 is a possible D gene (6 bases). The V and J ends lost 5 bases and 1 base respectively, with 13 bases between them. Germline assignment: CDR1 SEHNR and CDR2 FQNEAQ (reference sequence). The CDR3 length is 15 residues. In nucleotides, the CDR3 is TGTGCCAGCAGCCCCCGGCCAGGGGGCACAGATACGCAGTATTTT. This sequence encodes CASSPRPGGTDTQYF.

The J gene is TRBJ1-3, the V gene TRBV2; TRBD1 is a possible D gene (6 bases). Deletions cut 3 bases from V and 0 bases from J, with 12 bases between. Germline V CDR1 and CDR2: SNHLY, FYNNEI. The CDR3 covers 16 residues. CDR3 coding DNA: TGTGCCAGCAGTGAGGGGAGGGGGAGCTCTGGAAACACCATATATTTT. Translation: CASSEGRGSSGNTIYF.

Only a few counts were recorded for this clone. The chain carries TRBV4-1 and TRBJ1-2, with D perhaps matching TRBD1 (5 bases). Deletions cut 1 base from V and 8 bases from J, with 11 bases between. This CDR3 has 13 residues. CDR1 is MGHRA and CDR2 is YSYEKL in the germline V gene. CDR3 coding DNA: TGCGCCAGCAGCCAAGGTCTGGGGCCCGGCTACACCTTC. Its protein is CASSQGLGPGYTF.

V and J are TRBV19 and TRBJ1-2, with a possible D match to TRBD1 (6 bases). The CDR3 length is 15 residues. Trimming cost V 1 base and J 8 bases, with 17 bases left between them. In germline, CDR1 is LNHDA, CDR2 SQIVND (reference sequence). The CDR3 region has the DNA TGTGCCAGTAGTATAGTGGACAGTCCAGCGGTGGGCTACACCTTC. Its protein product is CASSIVDSPAVGYTF.

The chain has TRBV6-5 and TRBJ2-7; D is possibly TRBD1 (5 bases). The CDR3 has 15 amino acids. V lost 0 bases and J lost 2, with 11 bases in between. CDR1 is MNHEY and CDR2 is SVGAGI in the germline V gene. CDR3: CASSYSHRSTYEQYF. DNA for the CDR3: TGTGCCAGCAGTTACTCTCACAGGTCCACCTACGAGCAGTACTTC.

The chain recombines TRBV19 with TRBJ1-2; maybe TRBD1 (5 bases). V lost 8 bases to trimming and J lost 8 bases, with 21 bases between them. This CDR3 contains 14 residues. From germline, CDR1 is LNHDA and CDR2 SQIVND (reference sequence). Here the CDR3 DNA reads TGTGCCAGTCAGACCGGGACGGCTGGTTGGGGCTACACCTTC. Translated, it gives CASQTGTAGWGYTF.

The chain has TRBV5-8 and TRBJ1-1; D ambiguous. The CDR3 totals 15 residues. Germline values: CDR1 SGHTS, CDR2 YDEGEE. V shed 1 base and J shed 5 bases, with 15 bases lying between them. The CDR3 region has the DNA TGTGCCAGCAGCTTGAGGGCGGGGAGGATTACTGAAGCTTTCTTT. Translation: CASSLRAGRITEAFF.

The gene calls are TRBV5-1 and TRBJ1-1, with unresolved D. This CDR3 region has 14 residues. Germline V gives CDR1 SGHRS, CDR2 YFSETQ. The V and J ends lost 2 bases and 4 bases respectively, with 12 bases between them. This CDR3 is CASSFQDGSTEAFF. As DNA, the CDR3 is TGCGCCAGCAGCTTTCAGGACGGGTCCACTGAAGCTTTCTTT.

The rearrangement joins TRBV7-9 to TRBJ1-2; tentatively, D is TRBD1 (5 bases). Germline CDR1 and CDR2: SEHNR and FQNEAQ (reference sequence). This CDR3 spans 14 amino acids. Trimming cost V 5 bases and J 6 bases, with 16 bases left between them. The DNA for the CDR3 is TGTGCCAGCAGCCCTAGCACAGGCCCTAATGGCTACACCTTC. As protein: CASSPSTGPNGYTF.

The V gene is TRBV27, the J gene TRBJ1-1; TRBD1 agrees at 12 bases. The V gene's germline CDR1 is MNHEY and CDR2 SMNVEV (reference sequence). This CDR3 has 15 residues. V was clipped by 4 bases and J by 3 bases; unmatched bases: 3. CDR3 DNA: TGTGCCAGCAGTTCGGGACAGGGGGCAGACACTGAAGCTTTCTTT. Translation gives CASSSGQGADTEAFF.

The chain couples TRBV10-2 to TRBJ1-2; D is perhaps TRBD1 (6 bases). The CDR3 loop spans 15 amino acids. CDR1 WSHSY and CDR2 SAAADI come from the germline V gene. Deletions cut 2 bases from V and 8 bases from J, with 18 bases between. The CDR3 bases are TGCGCCAGCAGTGAGGATATGGGGGGCTCGGAAGGCTACACCTTC. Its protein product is CASSEDMGGSEGYTF.

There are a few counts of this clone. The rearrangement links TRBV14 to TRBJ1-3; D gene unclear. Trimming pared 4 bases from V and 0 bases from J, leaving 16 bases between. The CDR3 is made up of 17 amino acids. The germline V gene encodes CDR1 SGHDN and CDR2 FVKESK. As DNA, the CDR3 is TGTGCCAGCAGCCCACTACAGCTCCGCGACTCTGGAAACACCATATATTTT. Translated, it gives CASSPLQLRDSGNTIYF.

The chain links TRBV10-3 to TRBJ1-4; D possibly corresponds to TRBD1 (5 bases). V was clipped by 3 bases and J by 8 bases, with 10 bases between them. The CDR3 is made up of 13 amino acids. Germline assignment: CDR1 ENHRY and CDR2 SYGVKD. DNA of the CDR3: TGTGCCATCAGTGAAGGGCGACAGGAAAAACTGTTTTTT. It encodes CAISEGRQEKLFF.

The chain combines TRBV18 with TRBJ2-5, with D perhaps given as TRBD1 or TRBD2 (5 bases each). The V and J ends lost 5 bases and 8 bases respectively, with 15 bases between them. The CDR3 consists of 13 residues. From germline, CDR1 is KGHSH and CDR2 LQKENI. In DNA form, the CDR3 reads TGTGCCAGCTCAACCGGGACCCAGGCAACCCAGTACTTC. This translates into CASSTGTQATQYF.

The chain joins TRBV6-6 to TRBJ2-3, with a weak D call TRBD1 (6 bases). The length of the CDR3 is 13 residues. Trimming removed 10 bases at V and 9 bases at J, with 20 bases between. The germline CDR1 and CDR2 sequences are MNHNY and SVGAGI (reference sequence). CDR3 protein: CATAVPQTGTQYF. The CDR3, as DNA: TGTGCCACAGCGGTTCCTCAGACAGGAACGCAGTATTTT.

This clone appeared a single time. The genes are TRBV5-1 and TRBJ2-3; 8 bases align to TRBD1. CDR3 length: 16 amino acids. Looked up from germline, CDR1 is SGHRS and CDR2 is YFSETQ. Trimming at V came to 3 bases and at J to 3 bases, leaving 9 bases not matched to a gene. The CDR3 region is CASSWGTGGRTDTQYF. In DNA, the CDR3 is TGCGCCAGCAGCTGGGGGACAGGAGGAAGGACAGATACGCAGTATTTT.

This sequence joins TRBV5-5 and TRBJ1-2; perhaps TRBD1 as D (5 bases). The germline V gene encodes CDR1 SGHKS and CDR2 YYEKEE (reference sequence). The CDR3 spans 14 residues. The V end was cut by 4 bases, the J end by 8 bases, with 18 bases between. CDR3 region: CASSLEAGGIGYTF. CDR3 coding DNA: TGTGCCAGCAGCCTGGAGGCTGGGGGGATAGGCTACACCTTC.

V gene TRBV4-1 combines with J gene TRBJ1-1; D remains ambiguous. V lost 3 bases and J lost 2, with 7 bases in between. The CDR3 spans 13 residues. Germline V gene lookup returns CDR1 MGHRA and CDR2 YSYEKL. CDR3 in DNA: TGCGCCAGCAGCCAGGAACGAAACACTGAAGCTTTCTTT. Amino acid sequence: CASSQERNTEAFF.

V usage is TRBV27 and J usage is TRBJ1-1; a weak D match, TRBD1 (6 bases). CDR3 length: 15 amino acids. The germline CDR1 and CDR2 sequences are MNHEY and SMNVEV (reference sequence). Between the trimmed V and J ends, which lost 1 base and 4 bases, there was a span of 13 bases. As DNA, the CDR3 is TGTGCCAGCAGTTTATGGGCAGGGGAGAGCACTGAAGCTTTCTTT. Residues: CASSLWAGESTEAFF.

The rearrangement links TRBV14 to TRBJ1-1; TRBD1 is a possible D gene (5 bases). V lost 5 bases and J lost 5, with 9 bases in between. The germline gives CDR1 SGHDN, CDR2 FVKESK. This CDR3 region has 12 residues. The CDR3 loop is CASSWGSTEAFF. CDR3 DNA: TGTGCCAGCAGCTGGGGGTCTACTGAAGCTTTCTTT.

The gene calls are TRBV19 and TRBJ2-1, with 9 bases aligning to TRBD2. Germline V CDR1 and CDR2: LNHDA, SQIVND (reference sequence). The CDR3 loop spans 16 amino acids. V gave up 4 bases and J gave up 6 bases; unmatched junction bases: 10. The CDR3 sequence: CASSTPPSGMGNEQFF. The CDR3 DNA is TGTGCCAGTAGTACTCCGCCTAGCGGGATGGGCAATGAGCAGTTCTTC.

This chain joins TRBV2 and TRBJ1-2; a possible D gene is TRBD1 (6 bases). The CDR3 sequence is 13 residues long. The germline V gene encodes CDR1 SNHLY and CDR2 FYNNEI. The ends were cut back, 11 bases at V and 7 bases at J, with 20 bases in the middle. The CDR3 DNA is TGTGCCTCGGTGGGGACACCACGGGGTGGCTACACCTTC. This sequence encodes CASVGTPRGGYTF.

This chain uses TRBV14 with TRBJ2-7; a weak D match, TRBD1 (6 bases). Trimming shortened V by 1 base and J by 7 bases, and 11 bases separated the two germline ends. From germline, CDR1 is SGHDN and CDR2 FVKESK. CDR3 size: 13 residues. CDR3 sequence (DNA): TGTGCCAGCAGCCAAGTAAAACAGGGTGAGCAGTACTTC. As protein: CASSQVKQGEQYF.

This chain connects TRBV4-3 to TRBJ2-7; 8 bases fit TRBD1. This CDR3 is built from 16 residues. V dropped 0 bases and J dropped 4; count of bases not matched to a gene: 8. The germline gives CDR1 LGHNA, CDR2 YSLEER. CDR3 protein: CASSQDAAGGRYEQYF. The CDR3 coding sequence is TGCGCCAGCAGCCAAGACGCGGCAGGGGGCAGGTACGAGCAGTACTTC.